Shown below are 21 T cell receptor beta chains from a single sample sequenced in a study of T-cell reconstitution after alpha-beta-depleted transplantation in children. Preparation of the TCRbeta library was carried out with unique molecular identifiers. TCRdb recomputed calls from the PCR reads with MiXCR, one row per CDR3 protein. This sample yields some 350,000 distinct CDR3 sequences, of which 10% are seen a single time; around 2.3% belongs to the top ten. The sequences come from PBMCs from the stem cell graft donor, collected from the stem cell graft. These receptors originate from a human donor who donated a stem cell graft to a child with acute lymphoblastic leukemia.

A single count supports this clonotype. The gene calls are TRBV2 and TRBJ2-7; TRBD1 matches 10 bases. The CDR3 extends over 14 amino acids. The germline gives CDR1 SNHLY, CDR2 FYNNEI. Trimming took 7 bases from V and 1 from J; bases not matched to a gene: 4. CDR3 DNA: TGTGCCAGCACTTGGGACAGGGGTTCCTACGAGCAGTACTTC. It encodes CASTWDRGSYEQYF.

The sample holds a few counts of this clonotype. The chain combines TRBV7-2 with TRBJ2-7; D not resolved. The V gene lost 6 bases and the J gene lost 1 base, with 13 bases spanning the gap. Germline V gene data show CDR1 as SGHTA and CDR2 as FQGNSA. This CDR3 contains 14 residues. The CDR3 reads CASSLTTGSYEQYF. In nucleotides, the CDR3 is TGTGCCAGCAGTTTGACGACGGGTTCCTACGAGCAGTACTTC.

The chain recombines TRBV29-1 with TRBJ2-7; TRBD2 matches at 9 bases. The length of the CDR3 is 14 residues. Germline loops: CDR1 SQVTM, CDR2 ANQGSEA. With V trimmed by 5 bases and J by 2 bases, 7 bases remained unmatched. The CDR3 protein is CSVLGAGGAYEQYF. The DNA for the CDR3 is TGCAGCGTTTTGGGGGCGGGAGGGGCCTACGAGCAGTACTTC.

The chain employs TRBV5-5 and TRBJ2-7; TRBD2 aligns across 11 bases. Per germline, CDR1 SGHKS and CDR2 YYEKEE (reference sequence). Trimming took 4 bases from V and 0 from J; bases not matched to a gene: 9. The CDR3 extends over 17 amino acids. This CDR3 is CASSTTWTSGFSYEQYF. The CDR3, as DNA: TGTGCCAGCAGCACGACATGGACTAGCGGGTTCTCCTACGAGCAGTACTTC.

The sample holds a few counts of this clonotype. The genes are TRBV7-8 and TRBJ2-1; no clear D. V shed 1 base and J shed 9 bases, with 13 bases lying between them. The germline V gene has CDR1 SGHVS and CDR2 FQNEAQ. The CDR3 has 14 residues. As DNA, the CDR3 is TGTGCCAGCAGCTTAGTCCTAATATCCACTGAGCAGTTCTTC. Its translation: CASSLVLISTEQFF.

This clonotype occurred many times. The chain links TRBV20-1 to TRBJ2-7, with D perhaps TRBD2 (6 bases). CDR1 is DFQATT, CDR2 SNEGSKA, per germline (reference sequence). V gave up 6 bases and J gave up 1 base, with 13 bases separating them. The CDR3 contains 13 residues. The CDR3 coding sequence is TGCAGTGCGCGCGGGGCCCAATCCTACGAGCAGTACTTC. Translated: CSARGAQSYEQYF.

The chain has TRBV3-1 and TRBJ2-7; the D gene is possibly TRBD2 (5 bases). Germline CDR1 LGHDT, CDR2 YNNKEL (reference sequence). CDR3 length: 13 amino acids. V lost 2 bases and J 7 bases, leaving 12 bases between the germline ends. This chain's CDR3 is CASSQHPRVEQYF. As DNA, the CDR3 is TGTGCCAGCAGCCAACACCCGAGGGTGGAGCAGTACTTC.

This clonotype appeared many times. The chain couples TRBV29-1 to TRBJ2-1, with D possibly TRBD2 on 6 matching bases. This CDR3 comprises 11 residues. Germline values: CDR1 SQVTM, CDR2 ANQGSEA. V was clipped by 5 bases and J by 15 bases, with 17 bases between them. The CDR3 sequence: CSVYPGVPWFF. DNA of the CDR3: TGCAGCGTTTATCCGGGAGTTCCGTGGTTCTTC.

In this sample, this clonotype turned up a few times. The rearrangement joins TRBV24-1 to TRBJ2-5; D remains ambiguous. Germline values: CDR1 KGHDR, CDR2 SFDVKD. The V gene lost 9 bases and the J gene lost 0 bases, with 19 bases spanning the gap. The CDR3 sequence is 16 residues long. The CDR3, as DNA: TGTGCCACCTTCCCTTTTGGGATGCCGTACCAAGAGACCCAGTACTTC. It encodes CATFPFGMPYQETQYF.

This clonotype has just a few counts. CDR3 loop: CASSLGLAGAVSNEQFF. The CDR3 DNA sequence: TGCGCCAGCAGCTTGGGACTAGCGGGAGCCGTGTCCAATGAGCAGTTCTTC. The gene calls are TRBV5-1 and TRBJ2-1; the match to TRBD2 covers 12 bases. Germline trimming cut 0 bases from V and 6 bases from J; bases unmatched to any gene: 7. The CDR3 loop spans 17 amino acids. Per the germline V gene, CDR1 is SGHRS and CDR2 is YFSETQ.

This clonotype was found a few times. The CDR3 nucleotides read TGTGCCAGCAGCAAGAGTCTTAGCACAGATACGCAGTATTTT. This codes for CASSKSLSTDTQYF. The chain has TRBV7-2 and TRBJ2-3; D remains ambiguous. CDR1 is SGHTA and CDR2 is FQGNSA in the germline V gene. This CDR3 is built from 14 residues. Trimming removed 5 bases at V and 0 bases at J, with 9 bases between.

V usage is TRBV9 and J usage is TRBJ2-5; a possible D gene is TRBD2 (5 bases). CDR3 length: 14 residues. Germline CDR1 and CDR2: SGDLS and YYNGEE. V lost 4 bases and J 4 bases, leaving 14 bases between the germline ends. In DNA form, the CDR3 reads TGTGCCAGCAGCCCCCCTTTTGAGGGAGAGACCCAGTACTTC. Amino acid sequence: CASSPPFEGETQYF. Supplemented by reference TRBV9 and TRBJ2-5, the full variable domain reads DSGVTQTPKHLITATGQRVTLRCSPRSGDLSVYWYQQSLDQGLQFLIQYYNGEERAKGNILERFSAQQFPDLHSELNLSSLELGDSALYFCASSPPFEGETQYFGPGTRLLVL.

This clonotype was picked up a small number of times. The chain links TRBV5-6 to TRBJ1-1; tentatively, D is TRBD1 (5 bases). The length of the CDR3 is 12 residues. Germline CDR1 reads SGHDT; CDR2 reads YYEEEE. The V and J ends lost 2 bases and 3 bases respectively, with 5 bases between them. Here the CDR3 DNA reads TGTGCCAGCAGCTTACAGGACACTGAAGCTTTCTTT. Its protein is CASSLQDTEAFF.

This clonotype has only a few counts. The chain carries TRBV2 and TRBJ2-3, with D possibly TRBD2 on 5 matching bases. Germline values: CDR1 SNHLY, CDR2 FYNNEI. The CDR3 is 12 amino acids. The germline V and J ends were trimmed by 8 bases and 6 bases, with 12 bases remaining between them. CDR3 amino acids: CASARGGDTQYF. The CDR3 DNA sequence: TGTGCCAGCGCTCGGGGTGGGGATACGCAGTATTTT.

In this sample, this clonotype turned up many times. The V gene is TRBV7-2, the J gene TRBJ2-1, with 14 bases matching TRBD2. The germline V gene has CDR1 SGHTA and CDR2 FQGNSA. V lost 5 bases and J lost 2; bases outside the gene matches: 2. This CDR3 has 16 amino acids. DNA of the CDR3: TGTGCCAGCAGCCGACTAGCGGGAGGGGCCTACAATGAGCAGTTCTTC. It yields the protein CASSRLAGGAYNEQFF.

CDR3 in amino acids: CASTRGRGASTDTQYF. CDR3 sequence (DNA): TGTGCCAGCACCCGGGGGAGGGGTGCTAGCACAGATACGCAGTATTTT. The V gene is TRBV11-2, the J gene TRBJ2-3, with 7 nucleotides matching TRBD2. After removal of 7 bases from V and 0 bases from J, the junction contained 10 bases not matched to a gene. CDR3 size: 16 residues. Germline values: CDR1 SGHAT, CDR2 FQNNGV.

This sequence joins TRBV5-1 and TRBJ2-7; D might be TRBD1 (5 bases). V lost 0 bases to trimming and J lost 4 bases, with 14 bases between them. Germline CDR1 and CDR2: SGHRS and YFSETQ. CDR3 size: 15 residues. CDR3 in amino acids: CASSLAGREGYEQYF. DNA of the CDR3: TGCGCCAGCAGCTTGGCAGGCAGGGAAGGTTACGAGCAGTACTTC.

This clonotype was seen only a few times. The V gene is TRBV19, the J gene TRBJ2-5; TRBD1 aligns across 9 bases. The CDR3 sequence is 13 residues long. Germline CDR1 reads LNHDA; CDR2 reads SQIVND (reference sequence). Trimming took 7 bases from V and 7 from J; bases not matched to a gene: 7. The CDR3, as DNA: TGTGCCAGTACTACCGGGACAGGGCGGACCCAGTACTTC. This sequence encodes CASTTGTGRTQYF.

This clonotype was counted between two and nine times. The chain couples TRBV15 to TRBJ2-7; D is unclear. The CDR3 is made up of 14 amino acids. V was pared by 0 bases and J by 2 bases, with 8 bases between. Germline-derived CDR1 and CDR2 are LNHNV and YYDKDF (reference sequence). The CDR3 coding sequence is TGTGCCACCAGCAGAGATAGGGTGCCCTACGAGCAGTACTTC. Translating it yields CATSRDRVPYEQYF.

CDR3 residues: CASSFGTPSEQFF. The CDR3 DNA follows: TGCGCCAGCAGCTTCGGGACTCCCTCGGAGCAGTTCTTC. This chain connects TRBV5-1 to TRBJ2-1; D perhaps matches TRBD2 (6 bases). Trimming removed 2 bases from V and 10 bases from J, with 13 bases in between. The CDR3 sequence is 13 residues long. CDR1 and CDR2 (germline): SGHRS, YFSETQ.

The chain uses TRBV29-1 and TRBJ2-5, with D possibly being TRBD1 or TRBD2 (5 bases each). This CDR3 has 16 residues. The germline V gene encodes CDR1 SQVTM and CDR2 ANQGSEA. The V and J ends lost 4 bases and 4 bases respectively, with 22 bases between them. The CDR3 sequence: CSVVKEGTGELETQYF. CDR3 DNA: TGCAGCGTTGTTAAGGAAGGGACCGGAGAATTAGAGACCCAGTACTTC.